This T cell receptor beta chain was retrieved from a study of tumor-infiltrating lymphocytes in primary liver carcinoma. For the study at large: The study obtained roughly 3.65 to 8 million productive TCRbeta reads per sample, similar across tissue types.

This clonotype was picked up a small number of times. The CDR3 is made up of 12 amino acids. Looked up from germline, CDR1 is SEHNR and CDR2 is FQNEAQ (reference sequence). J was trimmed by 5 bases and V by 4 bases; bases with no gene match: 2. The researchers obtained blood RNA from unsorted whole blood and also extracted germline DNA. In advance of surgery, 3 to 4.5 milliliters of peripheral blood were collected. A primer in the constant region served to generate TCR beta cDNA from approximately 460 ng of total RNA. For TCR beta, libraries were produced by three nested multiplex PCR rounds using slightly modified ARM-PCR. PCR rounds one and two used TRBV1-TRBV30 forward primers with a C-beta reverse primer for around 9 cycles each. TCRdb analysed the multiplex PCR reads with MiXCR anew, one entry per CDR3 protein. In the table there are hundreds of thousands of distinct CDR3 sequences, around 50% of which are singletons.

The material sequenced was peripheral blood. The rearrangement links TRBV7-9 to TRBJ2-7, with 7 bases identical to TRBD2. The source of this sequence is a woman aged 25 to 39 with primary liver carcinoma and hepatitis B virus infection. CDR3 sequence: CASSWTSNEQYF. Here the CDR3 DNA reads TGTGCCAGCAGCTGGACTAGTAACGAGCAGTACTTC.